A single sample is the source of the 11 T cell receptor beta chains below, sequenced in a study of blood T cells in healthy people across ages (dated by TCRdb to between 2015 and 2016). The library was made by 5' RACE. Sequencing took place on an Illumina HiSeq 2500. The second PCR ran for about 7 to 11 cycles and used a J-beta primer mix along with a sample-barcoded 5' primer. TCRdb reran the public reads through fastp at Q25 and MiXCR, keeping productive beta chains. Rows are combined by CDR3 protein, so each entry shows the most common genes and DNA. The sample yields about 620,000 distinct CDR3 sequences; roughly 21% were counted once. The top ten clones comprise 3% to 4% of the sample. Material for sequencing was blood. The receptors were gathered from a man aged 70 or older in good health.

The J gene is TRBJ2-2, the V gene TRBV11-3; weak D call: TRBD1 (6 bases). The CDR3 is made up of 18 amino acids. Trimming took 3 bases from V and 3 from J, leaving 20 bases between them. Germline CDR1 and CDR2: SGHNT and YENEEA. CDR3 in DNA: TGTGCCAGCAGCTTTAGGAGATCAGGGGCCGGGGACACCGGGGAGCTGTTTTTT. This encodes CASSFRRSGAGDTGELFF.

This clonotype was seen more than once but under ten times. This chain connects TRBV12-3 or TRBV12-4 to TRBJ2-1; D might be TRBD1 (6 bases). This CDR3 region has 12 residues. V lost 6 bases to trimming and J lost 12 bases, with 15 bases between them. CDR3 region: CASRANQQGQFF. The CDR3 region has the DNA TGTGCCAGCAGGGCTAACCAACAGGGGCAGTTCTTC.

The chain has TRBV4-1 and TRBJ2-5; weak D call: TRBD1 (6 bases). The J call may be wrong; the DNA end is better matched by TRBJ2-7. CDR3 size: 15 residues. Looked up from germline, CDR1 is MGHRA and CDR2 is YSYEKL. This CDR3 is CASSPRDTMIYEQYF. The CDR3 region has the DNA TGCGCCAGCAGCCCCCGGGACACGATGATCTACGAGCAGTACTTC.

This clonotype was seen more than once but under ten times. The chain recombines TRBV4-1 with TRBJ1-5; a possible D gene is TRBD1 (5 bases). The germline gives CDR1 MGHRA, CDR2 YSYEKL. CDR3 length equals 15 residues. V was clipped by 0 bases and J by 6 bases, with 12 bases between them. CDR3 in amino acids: CASSQDQGRTQPQHF. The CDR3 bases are TGCGCCAGCAGCCAAGACCAGGGAAGGACTCAGCCCCAGCATTTT.

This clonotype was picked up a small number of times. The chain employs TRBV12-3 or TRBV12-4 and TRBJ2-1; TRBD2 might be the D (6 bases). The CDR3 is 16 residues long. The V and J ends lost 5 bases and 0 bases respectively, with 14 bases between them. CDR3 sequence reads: CASSTMRRGSYNEQFF. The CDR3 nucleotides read TGTGCCAGCAGTACCATGCGGCGGGGCTCCTACAATGAGCAGTTCTTC.

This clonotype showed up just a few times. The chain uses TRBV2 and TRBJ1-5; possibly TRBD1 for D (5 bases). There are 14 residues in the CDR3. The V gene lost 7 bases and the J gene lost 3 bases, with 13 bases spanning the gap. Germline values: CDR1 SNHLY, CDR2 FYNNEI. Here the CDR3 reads CASTPAGSNQPQHF. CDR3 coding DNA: TGTGCCAGCACCCCCGCAGGGTCCAATCAGCCCCAGCATTTT.

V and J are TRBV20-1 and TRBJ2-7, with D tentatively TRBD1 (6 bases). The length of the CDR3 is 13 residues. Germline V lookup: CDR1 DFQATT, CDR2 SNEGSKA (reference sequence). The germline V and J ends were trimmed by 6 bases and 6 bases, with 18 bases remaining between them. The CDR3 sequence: CSAVWTVDFEQYF. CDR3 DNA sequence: TGCAGTGCGGTTTGGACAGTGGATTTCGAGCAGTACTTC.

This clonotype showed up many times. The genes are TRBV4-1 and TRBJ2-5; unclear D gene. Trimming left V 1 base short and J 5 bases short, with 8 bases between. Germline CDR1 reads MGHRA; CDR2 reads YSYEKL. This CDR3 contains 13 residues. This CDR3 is CASSQVPRETQYF. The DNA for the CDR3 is TGCGCCAGCAGCCAAGTTCCTCGGGAGACCCAGTACTTC.

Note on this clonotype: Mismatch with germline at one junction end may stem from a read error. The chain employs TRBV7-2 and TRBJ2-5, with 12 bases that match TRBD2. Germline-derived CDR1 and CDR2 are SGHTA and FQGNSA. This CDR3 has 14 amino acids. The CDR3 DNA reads TGTGCCAGCAGCTTAAGTCCTAGCGGGAGGGAAGAGTTCTTC. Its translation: CASSLSPSGREEFF.

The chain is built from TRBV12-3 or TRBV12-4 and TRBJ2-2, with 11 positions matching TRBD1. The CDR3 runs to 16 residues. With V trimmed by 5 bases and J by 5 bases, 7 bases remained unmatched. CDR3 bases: TGTGCCAGCAGTCGGCGGACAGGGGGCGAGACCGGGGAGCTGTTTTTT. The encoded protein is CASSRRTGGETGELFF.

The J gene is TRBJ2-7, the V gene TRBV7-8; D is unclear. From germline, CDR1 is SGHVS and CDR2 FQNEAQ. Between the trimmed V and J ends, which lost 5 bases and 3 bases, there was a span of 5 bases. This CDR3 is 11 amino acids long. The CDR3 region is CASSNDYEQYF. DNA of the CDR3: TGTGCCAGCAGCAACGACTACGAGCAGTACTTC.